These 23 T cell receptor beta chains came from one sample sequenced in a study of CD8+CD57+ T cells in acquired aplastic anemia. The template for TCR beta VDJ and CDR3 sequence profiling was genomic DNA. A single record per CDR3 protein comes from TCRdb applying MiXCR to the reads. The sample lists about 110,000 distinct CDR3 sequences, roughly 51% occurring once. Sequencing input: sorted CD4+, CD8+, or CD8+CD57+ T cells (not recorded which) from PBMCs. The receptors stem from a human donor in good health, serving as a control.

This chain joins TRBV19 and TRBJ2-7; 7 bases match TRBD1. The trim removed 6 bases at V and 6 bases at J, leaving 11 bases unmatched. CDR1 is LNHDA, CDR2 SQIVND, per germline (reference sequence). The CDR3 spans 14 residues. In nucleotides, the CDR3 is TGTGCCAGTAGCCCCCGCCTCGCAGGGGGCGAGCAGTACTTC. This sequence encodes CASSPRLAGGEQYF.

The chain links TRBV20-1 to TRBJ2-4, with D possibly TRBD2 on 6 matching bases. V shed 7 bases and J shed 7 bases, with 11 bases lying between them. This CDR3 has 11 amino acids. Germline CDR1 and CDR2: DFQATT and SNEGSKA (reference sequence). In DNA, the CDR3 is TGCAGTGTTAGGAGGGGCAACATTCAGTACTTC. Its translation is CSVRRGNIQYF.

This clonotype was seen many times. The rearrangement links TRBV7-2 to TRBJ1-5, with 11 nucleotides matching TRBD1. This CDR3 is built from 14 residues. V was clipped by 6 bases and J by 8 bases; unmatched bases: 6. In germline, CDR1 is SGHTA, CDR2 FQGNSA. The CDR3 protein is CASRSGQGGEPQHF. DNA for the CDR3: TGTGCCAGCAGGTCGGGACAGGGGGGTGAGCCCCAGCATTTT. The full variable domain, rest sourced from reference TRBV7-2 and TRBJ1-5, is GAGVSQSPSNKVTEKGKDVELRCDPISGHTALYWYRQSLGQGLEFLIYFQGNSAPDKSGLPSDRFSAERTGGSVSTLTIQRTQQEDSAVYLCASRSGQGGEPQHFGDGTRLSIL.

The chain couples TRBV29-1 to TRBJ2-7; D is unresolved. V lost 4 bases, J lost 0 bases, and 4 bases lay in between. Germline V lookup: CDR1 SQVTM, CDR2 ANQGSEA. This CDR3 comprises 11 residues. The DNA for the CDR3 is TGCAGCGTTGGGAGCTCCTACGAGCAGTACTTC. Amino acids: CSVGSSYEQYF.

The chain employs TRBV5-6 and TRBJ1-6; TRBD1 might be the D (5 bases). CDR1 and CDR2 (germline): SGHDT, YYEEEE. The ends were cut back, 4 bases at V and 8 bases at J, with 13 bases in the middle. The CDR3 runs to 14 residues. The CDR3 spells CASSIYDSYSPLHF. Written as DNA, the CDR3 is TGTGCCAGCAGCATTTATGACAGCTATTCACCCCTCCACTTT.

The CDR3 loop reads CASDGPGQPQHF. The CDR3 DNA sequence: TGTGCCAGTGATGGCCCGGGGCAGCCCCAGCATTTT. The gene calls are TRBV19 and TRBJ1-5; the D is unclear. The CDR3 runs to 12 residues. Trimming took 8 bases from V and 7 from J, leaving 12 bases between them. Per germline, CDR1 LNHDA and CDR2 SQIVND (reference sequence).

The CDR3 coding sequence is TGTGCCATCAGTTCAGGGGGCCTCAACTATGGCTACACCTTC. This codes for CAISSGGLNYGYTF. J is TRBJ1-2 and V is TRBV10-3, with 8 bases lining up with TRBD1. V lost 5 bases to trimming and J lost 2 bases; unmatched junction nucleotides: 4. The germline CDR1 and CDR2 sequences are ENHRY and SYGVKD. CDR3 length equals 14 residues.

The genes are TRBV7-2 and TRBJ2-5; possible D gene TRBD1, 7 bases. Trimming left V 5 bases short and J 7 bases short, with 17 bases between. Germline V gives CDR1 SGHTA, CDR2 FQGNSA. This CDR3 spans 14 amino acids. CDR3 protein: CASSASGGGGTQYF. DNA of the CDR3: TGTGCCAGCAGCGCTTCAGGGGGAGGAGGGACCCAGTACTTC.

The chain employs TRBV20-1 and TRBJ1-6; D possibly corresponds to TRBD1 (5 bases). CDR1 is DFQATT and CDR2 is SNEGSKA in the germline V gene (reference sequence). Trimming took 3 bases from V and 0 from J, leaving 15 bases between them. CDR3 size: 17 residues. The chain's CDR3 is CSASHTEGSSYNSPLHF. DNA of the CDR3: TGCAGTGCTAGCCATACAGAGGGGAGCTCCTATAATTCACCCCTCCACTTT.

The gene calls are TRBV7-4 and TRBJ2-3; 7 nucleotides match TRBD2. The germline CDR1 and CDR2 sequences are SGHVT and SQSDAQ. V lost 5 bases to trimming and J lost 2 bases; unmatched junction nucleotides: 7. This CDR3 comprises 15 residues. As DNA, the CDR3 is TGTGCCAGCAGCCGACCGGGGGGTCACACAGATACGCAGTATTTT. It specifies CASSRPGGHTDTQYF.

The chain has TRBV2 and TRBJ2-7; tentative D call: TRBD1 (6 bases). The CDR3 runs to 12 residues. The germline V gene encodes CDR1 SNHLY and CDR2 FYNNEI. The V and J ends lost 9 bases and 1 base respectively, with 10 bases between them. CDR3 amino acids: CASGQSSYEQYF. Written as DNA, the CDR3 is TGTGCCAGTGGACAGTCTTCCTACGAGCAGTACTTC.

The chain couples TRBV19 to TRBJ1-1, with D hard to call. The CDR3 has 10 residues. V dropped 9 bases and J dropped 6 bases, with 8 bases sitting between them. Per germline, CDR1 LNHDA and CDR2 SQIVND (reference sequence). The CDR3 spells CASSGPEAFF. CDR3 nucleotides: TGTGCCAGCAGCGGACCTGAAGCTTTCTTT.

The V and J genes are TRBV10-3 and TRBJ2-7; a weak D match, TRBD2 (6 bases). Per the germline V gene, CDR1 is ENHRY and CDR2 is SYGVKD. V was shortened by 3 bases and J by 10 bases, with 28 bases between the two germline ends. The CDR3 is 17 amino acids. CDR3 DNA sequence: TGTGCCATCAGTGATTATGGTCCCTCAAGCGTGGGGGGTGTCCAGTACTTC. It yields the protein CAISDYGPSSVGGVQYF.

In the case of this clonotype: This may be a read error, as it is one base from a much larger clone. The CDR3 sequence: CSARETSGGDTDAQYF. The CDR3 DNA sequence: TGCAGTGCTAGAGAGACTAGCGGGGGGGACACAGATGCGCAGTATTTT. The chain uses TRBV20-1 and TRBJ2-3, with 14 positions matching TRBD2. The germline gives CDR1 DFQATT, CDR2 SNEGSKA (reference sequence). There are 16 residues in the CDR3.

This chain links TRBV4-1 with TRBJ2-7; 9 bases are shared with TRBD2. The CDR3 consists of 17 residues. Germline V gives CDR1 MGHRA, CDR2 YSYEKL. V gave up 0 bases and J gave up 0 bases; unmatched junction bases: 6. The CDR3 region is CASSQDPSGGLSYEQYF. CDR3 sequence (DNA): TGCGCCAGCAGCCAAGACCCAAGCGGGGGGCTCTCCTACGAGCAGTACTTC.

This clonotype was detected many times. The J gene is TRBJ2-7, the V gene TRBV5-5, with 11 bases identical to TRBD1. The CDR3 is made up of 15 amino acids. After removal of 0 bases from V and 6 bases from J, the junction contained 5 bases not matched to a gene. The germline V gene encodes CDR1 SGHKS and CDR2 YYEKEE (reference sequence). DNA for the CDR3: TGTGCCAGCAGCTTGGCGAGGACAGGGGGCCTCGAGCAGTACTTC. Translation: CASSLARTGGLEQYF.

CDR3 sequence reads: CATSRDRVGNQPQHF. The CDR3 bases are TGTGCCACCAGCAGAGACAGGGTAGGCAATCAGCCCCAGCATTTT. The chain has TRBV15 and TRBJ1-5; tentatively, D is TRBD1 (5 bases). The CDR3 length is 15 residues. Germline CDR1 and CDR2: LNHNV and YYDKDF (reference sequence). V gave up 0 bases and J gave up 2 bases, with 8 bases separating them.

The chain combines TRBV10-3 with TRBJ1-2, with no clear D. V shed 4 bases and J shed 3 bases, with 9 bases lying between them. Germline V gives CDR1 ENHRY, CDR2 SYGVKD. CDR3 size: 13 residues. The CDR3 spells CAISGRGDYGYTF. CDR3 sequence (DNA): TGTGCCATCAGTGGAAGAGGCGACTATGGCTACACCTTC.

This clonotype was seen a single time. The genes are TRBV2 and TRBJ1-2, with TRBD1 matching over 8 bases. V dropped 8 bases and J dropped 8; count of bases not matched to a gene: 16. The CDR3 has 15 residues. CDR1 and CDR2 from the germline V gene are SNHLY and FYNNEI. The CDR3 here is CASGRGPDRAAGYTF. The CDR3 nucleotides read TGTGCCAGCGGGCGGGGCCCGGACAGGGCGGCGGGCTACACCTTC.

The V and J genes are TRBV4-3 and TRBJ1-6; D is unclear. With 1 base removed from V and 18 bases from J, the gap between germline ends came to 19 bases. Germline-derived CDR1 and CDR2 are LGHNA and YSLEER. The CDR3 sequence is 14 residues long. CDR3 DNA: TGCGCCAGCAGCCAAGCAGACTCCAATTCATCCCCCCACTTT. Protein sequence: CASSQADSNSSPHF.

The J gene is TRBJ1-6, the V gene TRBV2; D uncertain. Germline-derived CDR1 and CDR2 are SNHLY and FYNNEI. V lost 7 bases and J lost 7, with 8 bases in between. The CDR3 loop spans 12 amino acids. CDR3 in amino acids: CASKGDNSPLHF. The CDR3 nucleotides are TGTGCCAGCAAGGGTGACAATTCACCCCTCCACTTT.

DNA for the CDR3: TGTGCCAGCAGCCAAGGCACGGGGGATTCCAATCAGCCCCAGCATTTT. Residues: CASSQGTGDSNQPQHF. J is TRBJ1-5 and V is TRBV4-2; D might be TRBD1 (5 bases). V was shortened by 1 base and J by 3 bases, with 13 bases between the two germline ends. Germline-derived CDR1 and CDR2 are LGHNA and YNFKEQ. The CDR3 is 16 amino acids.

CDR3 protein: CASSPRTGYHNSPLHF. As DNA, the CDR3 is TGTGCCAGTAGTCCACGGACAGGATACCATAATTCACCCCTCCACTTT. J is TRBJ1-6 and V is TRBV19, with 7 bases matching TRBD1. The trim removed 5 bases at V and 5 bases at J, leaving 9 bases unmatched. This CDR3 comprises 16 residues. Germline V gene lookup returns CDR1 LNHDA and CDR2 SQIVND (reference sequence).